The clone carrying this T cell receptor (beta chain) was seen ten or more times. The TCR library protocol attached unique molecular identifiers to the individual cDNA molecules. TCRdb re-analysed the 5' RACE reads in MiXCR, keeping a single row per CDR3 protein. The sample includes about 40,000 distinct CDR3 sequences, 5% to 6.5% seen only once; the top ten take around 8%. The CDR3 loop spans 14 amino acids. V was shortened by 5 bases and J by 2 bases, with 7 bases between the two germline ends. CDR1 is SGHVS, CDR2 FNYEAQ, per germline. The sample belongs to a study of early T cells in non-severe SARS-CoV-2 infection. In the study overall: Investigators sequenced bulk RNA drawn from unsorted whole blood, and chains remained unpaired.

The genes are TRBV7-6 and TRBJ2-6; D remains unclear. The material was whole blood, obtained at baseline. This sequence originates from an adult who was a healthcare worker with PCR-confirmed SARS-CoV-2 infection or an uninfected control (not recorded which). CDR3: CASSLLAGANVLTF. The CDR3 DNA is TGTGCCAGCAGCCTTCTTGCTGGGGCCAACGTCCTGACTTTC.